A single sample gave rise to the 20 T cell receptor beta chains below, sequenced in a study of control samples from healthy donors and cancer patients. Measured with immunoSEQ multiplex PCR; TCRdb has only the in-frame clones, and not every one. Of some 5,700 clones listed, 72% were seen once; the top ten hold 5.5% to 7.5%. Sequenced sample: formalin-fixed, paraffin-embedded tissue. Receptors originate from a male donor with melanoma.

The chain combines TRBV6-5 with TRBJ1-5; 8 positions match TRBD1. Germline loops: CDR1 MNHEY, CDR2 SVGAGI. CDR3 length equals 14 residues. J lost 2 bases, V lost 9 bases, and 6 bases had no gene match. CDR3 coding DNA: TGTGCCAGTCGCCGGACAGGGCGCAATCAGCCCCAGCATTTT. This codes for CASRRTGRNQPQHF.

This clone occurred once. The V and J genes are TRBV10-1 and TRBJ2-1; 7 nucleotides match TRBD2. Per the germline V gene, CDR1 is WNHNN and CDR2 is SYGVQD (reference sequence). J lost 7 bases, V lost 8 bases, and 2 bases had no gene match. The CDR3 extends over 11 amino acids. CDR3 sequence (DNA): TGCGCCAGCGGGAGGGGAAATGAGCAGTTCTTC. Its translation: CASGRGNEQFF.

The chain's CDR3 is CASSQDLDDGYTF. DNA of the CDR3: TGTGCCAGCAGCCAAGATCTCGACGACGGCTACACCTTC. V is TRBV3-1 (or the pseudogene TRBV3-2) and J is TRBJ1-2; D unclear. The germline V gene encodes CDR1 LGHDT and CDR2 YNNKEL (reference sequence). Trimming stripped 0 bases from V and 8 bases from J, with 10 bases between. The CDR3 runs 13 residues.

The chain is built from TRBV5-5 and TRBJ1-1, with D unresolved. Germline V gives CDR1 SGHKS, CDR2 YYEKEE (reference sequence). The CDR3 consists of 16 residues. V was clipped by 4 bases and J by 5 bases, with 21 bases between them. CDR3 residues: CASSPSGRAAGTEAFF. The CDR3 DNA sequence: TGTGCCAGCAGCCCCTCCGGTCGCGCCGCGGGTACTGAAGCTTTCTTT. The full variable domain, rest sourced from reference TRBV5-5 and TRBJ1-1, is DAGVTQSPTHLIKTRGQQVTLRCSPISGHKSVSWYQQVLGQGPQFIFQYYEKEERGRGNFPDRFSARQFPNYSSELNVNALLLGDSALYLCASSPSGRAAGTEAFFGQGTRLTVV.

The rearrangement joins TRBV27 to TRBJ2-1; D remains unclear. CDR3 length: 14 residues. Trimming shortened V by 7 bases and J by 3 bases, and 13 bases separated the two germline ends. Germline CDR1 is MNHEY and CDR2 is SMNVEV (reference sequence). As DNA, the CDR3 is TGTGCCAGCACGGTCTCTCTCTTCTACAATGAGCAGTTCTTC. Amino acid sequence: CASTVSLFYNEQFF.

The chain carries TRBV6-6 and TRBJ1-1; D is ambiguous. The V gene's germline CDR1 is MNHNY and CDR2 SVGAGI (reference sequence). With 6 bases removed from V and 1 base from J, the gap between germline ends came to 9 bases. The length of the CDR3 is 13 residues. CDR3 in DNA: TGTGCCAGCAGCCATACGGGGAACACTGAAGCTTTCTTT. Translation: CASSHTGNTEAFF.

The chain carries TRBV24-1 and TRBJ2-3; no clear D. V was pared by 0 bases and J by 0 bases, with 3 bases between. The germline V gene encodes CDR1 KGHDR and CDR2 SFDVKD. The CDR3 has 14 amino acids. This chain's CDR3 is CATSDLLSTDTQYF. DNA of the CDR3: TGTGCCACCAGTGATTTGCTAAGCACAGATACGCAGTATTTT.

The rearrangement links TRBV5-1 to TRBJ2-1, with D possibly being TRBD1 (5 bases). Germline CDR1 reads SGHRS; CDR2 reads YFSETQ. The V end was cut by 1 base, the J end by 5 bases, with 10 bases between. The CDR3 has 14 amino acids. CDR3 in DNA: TGCGCCAGCAGCTTGAAGACAGCCAACAATGAGCAGTTCTTC. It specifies CASSLKTANNEQFF.

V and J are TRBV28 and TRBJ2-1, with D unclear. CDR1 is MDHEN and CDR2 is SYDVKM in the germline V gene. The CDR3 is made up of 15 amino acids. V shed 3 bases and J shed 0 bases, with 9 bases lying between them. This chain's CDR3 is CASSFIGRSYNEQFF. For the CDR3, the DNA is TGTGCCAGCAGTTTTATCGGGCGCTCCTACAATGAGCAGTTCTTC.

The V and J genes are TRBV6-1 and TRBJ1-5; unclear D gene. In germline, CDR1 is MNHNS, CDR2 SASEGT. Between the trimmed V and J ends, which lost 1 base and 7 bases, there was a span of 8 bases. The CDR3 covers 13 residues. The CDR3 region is CASSEVKGQPQHF. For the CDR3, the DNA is TGTGCCAGCAGTGAAGTGAAGGGACAGCCCCAGCATTTT.

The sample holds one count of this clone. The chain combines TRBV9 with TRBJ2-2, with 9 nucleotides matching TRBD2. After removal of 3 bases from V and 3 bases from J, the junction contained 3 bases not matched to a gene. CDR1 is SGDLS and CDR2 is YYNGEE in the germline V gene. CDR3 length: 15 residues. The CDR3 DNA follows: TGTGCCAGCAGCGGTAGCGGGAGTCACACCGGGGAGCTGTTTTTT. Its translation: CASSGSGSHTGELFF. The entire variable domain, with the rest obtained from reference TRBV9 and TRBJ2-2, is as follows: DSGVTQTPKHLITATGQRVTLRCSPRSGDLSVYWYQQSLDQGLQFLIQYYNGEERAKGNILERFSAQQFPDLHSELNLSSLELGDSALYFCASSGSGSHTGELFFGEGSRLTVL.

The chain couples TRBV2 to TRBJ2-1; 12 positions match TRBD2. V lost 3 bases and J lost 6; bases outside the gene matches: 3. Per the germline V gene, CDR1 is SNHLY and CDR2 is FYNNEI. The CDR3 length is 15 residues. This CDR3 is CASSDQGLAGNEQFF. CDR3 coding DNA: TGTGCCAGCAGTGATCAGGGACTAGCGGGCAATGAGCAGTTCTTC.

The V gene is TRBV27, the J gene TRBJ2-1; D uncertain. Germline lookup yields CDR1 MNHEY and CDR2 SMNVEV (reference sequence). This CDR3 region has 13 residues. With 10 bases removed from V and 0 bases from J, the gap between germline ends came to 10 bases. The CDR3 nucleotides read TGTGCCACCCAAGCCCCCTCCTACAATGAGCAGTTCTTC. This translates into CATQAPSYNEQFF.

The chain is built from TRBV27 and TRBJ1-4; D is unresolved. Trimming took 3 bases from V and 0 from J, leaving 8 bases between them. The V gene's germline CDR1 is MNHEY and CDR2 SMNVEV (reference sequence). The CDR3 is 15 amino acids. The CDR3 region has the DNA TGTGCCAGCAGTTTTTTCGGGTCAACTAATGAAAAACTGTTTTTT. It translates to CASSFFGSTNEKLFF.

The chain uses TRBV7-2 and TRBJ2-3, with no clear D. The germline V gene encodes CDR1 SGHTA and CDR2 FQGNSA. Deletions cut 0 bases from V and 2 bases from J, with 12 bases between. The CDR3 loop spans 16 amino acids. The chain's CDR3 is CASSLAQAGSTDTQYF. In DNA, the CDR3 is TGTGCCAGCAGCTTAGCGCAGGCTGGATCCACAGATACGCAGTATTTT.

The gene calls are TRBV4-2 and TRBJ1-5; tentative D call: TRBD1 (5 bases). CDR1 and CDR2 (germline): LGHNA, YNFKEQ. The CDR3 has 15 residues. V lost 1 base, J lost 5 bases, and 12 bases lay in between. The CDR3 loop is CASSQGQRWDQPQHF. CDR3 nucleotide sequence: TGTGCCAGCAGCCAAGGACAGAGATGGGATCAGCCCCAGCATTTT.

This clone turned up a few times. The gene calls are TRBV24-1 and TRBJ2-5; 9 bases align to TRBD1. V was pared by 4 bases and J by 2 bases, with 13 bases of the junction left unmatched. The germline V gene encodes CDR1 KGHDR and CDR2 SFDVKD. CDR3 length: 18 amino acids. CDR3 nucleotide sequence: TGTGCCACCAGTGACCCCTACGGACAGGGGCTAGAACAAGAGACCCAGTACTTC. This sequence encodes CATSDPYGQGLEQETQYF.

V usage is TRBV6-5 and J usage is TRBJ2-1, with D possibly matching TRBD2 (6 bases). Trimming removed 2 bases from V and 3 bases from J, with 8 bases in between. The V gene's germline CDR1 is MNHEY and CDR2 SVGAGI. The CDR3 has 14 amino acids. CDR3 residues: CASSYTSSYNEQFF. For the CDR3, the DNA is TGTGCCAGCAGTTACACTAGCAGCTACAATGAGCAGTTCTTC.

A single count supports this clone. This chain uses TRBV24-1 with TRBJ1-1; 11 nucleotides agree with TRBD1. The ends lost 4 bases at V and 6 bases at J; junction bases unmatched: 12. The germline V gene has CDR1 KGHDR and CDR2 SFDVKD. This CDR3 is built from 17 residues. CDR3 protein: CATSETGGTGGAPEAFF. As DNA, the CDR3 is TGTGCCACCAGTGAAACGGGTGGGACAGGGGGGGCCCCTGAAGCTTTCTTT.

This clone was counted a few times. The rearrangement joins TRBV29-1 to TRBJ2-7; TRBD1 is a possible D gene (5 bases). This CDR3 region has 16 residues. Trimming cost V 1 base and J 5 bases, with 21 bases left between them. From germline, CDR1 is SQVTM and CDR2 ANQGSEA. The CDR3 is CSVEGEPSAGLDEQYF. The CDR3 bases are TGCAGCGTTGAAGGGGAACCAAGTGCAGGGTTGGACGAGCAGTACTTC.